This section outlines one T cell receptor (beta chain) sequence together with its context. The antigen this receptor binds is unknown. Base qualities are not recorded, but no much larger clone differs from it by a single base. The data were obtained in a study of cytomegalovirus exposure and HLA in healthy donors listed by TCRdb under 2017. A note on the overall study: An earlier analysis of several hundred of the donors reported roughly 300 Gb of sequence data and 117 million unique TCR beta sequences obtained from roughly 180 million T cells. Roughly 310 gigabases of sequencing data and approximately 93 million unique TCR sequences were included in an early release covering about 620 HLA-typed donors. Of the roughly 390 genotyped donors, about 80% fell in the genetic ancestry cluster associated with self-reported Caucasian donors. The study was designed to test whether signatures of past pathogen exposure could be identified by cataloging public T cell receptors. Using immunosequencing, the study profiled T cell repertoires from around 680 subjects and related those repertoires to cytomegalovirus serostatus. Besides the first cohort of 500 to 700 subjects, a separate validation cohort made up of roughly 130 different subjects was used. To predict cytomegalovirus infection status, the study combined high-throughput TCR immunosequencing, statistical association of individual TCRs with disease status, and machine learning. In a later analysis, previously published TCR beta repertoires from about 670 donors were re-analyzed and high-resolution HLA genotyping was added so that TCR occurrence patterns could be studied. Rather than drawing on any new phenotypic data, the later analysis identified candidate immune exposures from TCR beta sequences and the way those sequences occurred across donors. An earlier analysis of 587 of the donors used high-throughput TCR beta sequencing to judge whether each TCR beta V gene segment behaved as functional or pseudogenic. Donor age, sex, ethnicity and CMV serostatus were collected together with the repertoire data. Genome-wide SNP genotypes for about 65% of the 666 donors were used in a later genetic analysis, which treated that subset as a discovery cohort. All discovery cohort repertoires had been generated using a single sequencing platform. Class I and class II HLA loci were covered by the typing at four-digit resolution. The number of donors typed differed by locus, with roughly 629-640 for A, B, C, DRB1 and DQB1, over 500 for DQA1, 600 to 610 for DPA1, and some 440 for DPB1. About five DR-DQ haplotypes were handled as single units for association and clustering, since linkage in the cohort was strong. On average, about 200,000 unique TCR beta nucleotide sequences were sequenced per donor among some 430 genotyped donors of the cohort, with 15% to 20% of those sequences being non-productive.

Libraries came from the immunoSEQ multiplex PCR assay. For the multiplex PCR, a mixture combining 60 forward primers for TCR Vbeta segments and 13 reverse primers for TCR Jbeta segments was used. The CDR3 region of rearranged TCR beta genes was amplified from genomic DNA with a multiplex PCR assay. The amplified TCR beta libraries were sequenced on the Illumina HiSeq System as 87-base-pair reads. Per the authors' processing: A later analysis counted about 80 million unique TCR beta chains across the 690 or so repertoires, and 10 million to 12 million of these chains were shared by at least two donors. Raw reads were error-corrected and collapsed into unique sequences with a nearest-neighbor algorithm that merged closely related sequences to remove PCR and sequencing errors. V, D and J gene segments were assigned by aligning CDR3 sequences to IMGT reference sequences. For a sequence to be retained, at least a six-nucleotide match to both a V gene segment and a J gene segment was required. A rearrangement was called productive if the CDR3 had no stop codons and remained in frame with V and J, and every other rearrangement was called non-productive. Following IMGT convention, CDR3 was defined as the stretch from the second conserved V-encoded cysteine to the conserved J-encoded phenylalanine. In an earlier analysis of approximately 590 of the donors, sequences lacking an unambiguous match to a single V gene segment were excluded. An earlier analysis of roughly 590 of the donors called V segments functional above 56.7% productive rearrangements and segregating when the between-donor standard deviation exceeded 5%. A statistical classification framework was built for diagnosing cytomegalovirus status from the catalog of TCR beta chain sequences. A later analysis assigned V and J genes by comparing TCR nucleotide sequences with IMGT/GENE-DB human TR gene sequences. The TCRdist pipeline was used in a later analysis to assign CDR3 sequences and most-parsimonious VDJ recombination scenarios. In a later analysis, each TCR beta chain was defined by its CDR3 amino acid sequence together with its V-gene family, and reads lacking a unique V-gene family were excluded. A later analysis removed several hundred highly shared, low-generation-probability nucleotide sequences to deal with suspected cross-contamination and a sequencing artifact. A later analysis calculated a clonal expansion index for each public chain from normalized within-repertoire ranks of inferred template counts. In a later analysis, generation probabilities were computed using a VDJ recombination model fitted to out-of-frame rearrangements, and the results were checked against IGoR. Hypergeometric tests were used in a later analysis to score TCR-TCR, TCR-HLA and TCR-CMV co-occurrence, with a repertoire-size bias correction applied to the TCR pairs. False discovery rates were estimated in a later analysis by permuting HLA or CMV assignments 20 times. In a later analysis, co-occurring TCRs were grouped with DBSCAN, and TCRdist sequence similarity was added when clustering was performed within HLA-allele-positive subsets. For co-occurrence clustering, repertoires with fewer than 30,000 or more than 120,000 public chains were excluded, along with a handful of repertoires with anomalous nucleotide sharing. Here the immuneACCESS table is served through TCRdb, limited to in-frame sequences with V and J called. Missing clones are a known gap in these copies; in checked studies unresolved V genes cover under half, and the rest lacks a known reason. That table supplies the V and J calls and clone size; D and trimming were determined from the DNA. This sample gives about 120,000 clones in total; roughly four fifths of them show up just once. Approximately 3% of the sample lies in the top ten.

The cohort comprised some 730 healthy bone marrow donors. At the time of sampling, every cohort member was nominally healthy, though immune exposures that went unrecorded were likely present. The donor was CMV seropositive and belonged to the group of more than 250 seropositive cohort members. Each donor provided a peripheral blood sample, and peripheral blood mononuclear cells were used for TCR beta sequencing. Genomic DNA was extracted from the blood cell samples with the Qiagen DNeasy Blood Extraction Kit. Findings and caveats that apply to the study as a whole: Linkage disequilibrium might explain the correlated functional status among segregating V segments, but an unknown experimental factor could not be ruled out. Because HLA typing was missing for some donors at each locus, association tests included only the typed subset. In vitro tests confirmed that a few of the cytomegalovirus-associated TCR beta chains recognize cytomegalovirus antigens. The classifier was reported to diagnose cytomegalovirus status with high specificity and sensitivity in both the original cohort and the validation cohort. Broadly in line with IMGT annotations, most TCR beta V segments showed up in productive rearrangements about 87% or about 30% of the time in an earlier analysis of roughly 590 of the donors. Most CMV-associated TCR beta chains appeared to be HLA-restricted in a later analysis, and the HLA associations seemed to be driven largely by CMV exposure. According to a later genetic analysis, donors in an Asian-associated ancestry cluster had fewer N-insertions in productive TCRs than the roughly 670-donor mean. In a later analysis, more than 15,000 TCR beta sequences were associated with specific HLA alleles at a false discovery rate of 0.05. It was suggested by the authors that the approach could potentially be generalized to other disease states and immunological phenotypes. Strong co-occurrence of HLA alleles, especially DR and DQ, made assigning TCR associations to individual alleles difficult. According to a later analysis, parvovirus B19, influenza, CMV and Epstein-Barr virus appeared linked to several top co-occurrence clusters. Immune exposure information for the cohort was limited to CMV serostatus. The cohort was sequenced for TCR beta chains only, and without alpha or paired-chain data the features that could be detected were limited. Compared with equally common non-associated chains, HLA-associated TCR beta chains in a later analysis were more clonally expanded and had lower generation probabilities. The study listed 150 to 200 TCR beta chains as associated with cytomegalovirus. The sequencing pipeline was judged likely to have produced a cluster of highly shared sequence variants as a technical artifact. An association between a missense DCLRE1C variant and V-gene and J-gene trimming of TCR beta chains was found in a later genetic analysis and replicated in an independent cohort. The earlier analysis of 450 to 700 of the donors excluded about 16 rarely observed V segments, including chromosome 9 orphons, because counts were too low. Presence/absence analyses assumed roughly uniform sequencing depth across donors, an assumption that may not hold. Most TCR sequences were observed very rarely across donors, whereas some public TCRs were present in many individuals. In a later analysis, the rate of TCR association differed among HLA loci, with DRB1 alleles having the most associated TCRs and HLA-C alleles having the fewest. A further reported finding was that TCR beta sequences accurately predicted the HLA-A and HLA-B alleles for most subjects in the first cohort.

The origin of this receptor is a woman aged 35 to 49 in good health and CMV-seropositive. Input material: PBMCs.

The CDR3 protein sequence reads: CASSLATGGNYGYTF. The bases read TGTGCCAGCAGCTTGGCGACAGGGGGTAACTATGGCTACACCTTC. The rearrangement combines TRBV5-4 with TRBJ1-2, and 9 junctional nucleotides match TRBD1. Germline trimming: 0 bases from V, 1 base from J; junction bases outside gene matches: 1. From its cysteine to its phenylalanine, the CDR3 spans 15 amino acids. The read is trimmed to its CDR3 DNA, 45 bases read in frame from base 1. The germline V gene (reference sequence) provides CDR1 SGHNT and CDR2 YYREEE.